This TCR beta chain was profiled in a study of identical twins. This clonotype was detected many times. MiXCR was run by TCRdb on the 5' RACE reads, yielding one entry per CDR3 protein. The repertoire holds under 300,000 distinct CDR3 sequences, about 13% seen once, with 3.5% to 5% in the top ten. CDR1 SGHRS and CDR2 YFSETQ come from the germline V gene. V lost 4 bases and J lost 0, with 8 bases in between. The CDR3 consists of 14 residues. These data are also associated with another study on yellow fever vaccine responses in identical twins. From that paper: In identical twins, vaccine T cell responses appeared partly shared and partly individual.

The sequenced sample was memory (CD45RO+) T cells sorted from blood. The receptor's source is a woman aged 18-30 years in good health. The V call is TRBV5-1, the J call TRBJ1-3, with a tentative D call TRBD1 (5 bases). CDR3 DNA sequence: TGCGCCAGCAGCGGGGGATCCTCTGGAAACACCATATATTTT. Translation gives CASSGGSSGNTIYF.